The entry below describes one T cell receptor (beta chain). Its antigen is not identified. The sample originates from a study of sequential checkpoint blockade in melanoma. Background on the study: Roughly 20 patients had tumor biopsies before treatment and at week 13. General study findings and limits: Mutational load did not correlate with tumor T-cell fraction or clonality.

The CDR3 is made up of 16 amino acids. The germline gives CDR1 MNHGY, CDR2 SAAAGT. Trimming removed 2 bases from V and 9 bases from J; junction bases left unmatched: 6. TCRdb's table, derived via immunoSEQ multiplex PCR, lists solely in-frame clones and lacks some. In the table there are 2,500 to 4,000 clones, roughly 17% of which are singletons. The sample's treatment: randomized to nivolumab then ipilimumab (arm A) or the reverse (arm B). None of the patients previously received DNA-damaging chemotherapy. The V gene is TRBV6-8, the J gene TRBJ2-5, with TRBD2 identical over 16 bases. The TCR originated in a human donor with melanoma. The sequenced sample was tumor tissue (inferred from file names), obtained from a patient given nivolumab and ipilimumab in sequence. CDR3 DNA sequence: TGTGCCAGCAGTTACGGGACTAGCGGGGGGGCCTACGCCCAGTACTTC. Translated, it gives CASSYGTSGGAYAQYF.